The 20 T cell receptor beta chains given below trace back to one sample, sequenced in a study of blood T cell repertoires in COVID-19. Sequencing used immunoSEQ multiplex PCR; TCRdb keeps in-frame clones, though not all of them. The sample consists of around 89,000 clones, more than 70% of them appearing once. The sequencing input was peripheral blood. These receptors were collected from an elderly woman with acute or convalescent COVID-19.

This chain joins TRBV7-2 and TRBJ2-3; weak D call: TRBD2 (6 bases). CDR1 and CDR2 (germline): SGHTA, FQGNSA. Trimming shortened V by 1 base and J by 7 bases, and 24 bases separated the two germline ends. This CDR3 comprises 18 residues. The CDR3 nucleotides read TGTGCCAGCAGCTTAGTGCGGGGAAGCGGGTCGGCCATGTATACGCAGTATTTT. Protein product: CASSLVRGSGSAMYTQYF.

The V gene is TRBV3-1 (or the pseudogene TRBV3-2), the J gene TRBJ2-2; maybe TRBD1 (6 bases). Deletions cut 5 bases from V and 4 bases from J, with 14 bases between. The germline V gene encodes CDR1 LGHDT and CDR2 YNNKEL (reference sequence). The CDR3 spans 15 residues. The CDR3 DNA follows: TGTGCCAGCAGCTACGGGACACAAACCACCGGGGAGCTGTTTTTT. It is translated as CASSYGTQTTGELFF.

This chain connects TRBV5-4 to TRBJ1-3, with a possible D match to TRBD1 (6 bases). The CDR3 runs to 15 residues. The V end was cut by 4 bases, the J end by 0 bases, with 11 bases between. Germline V lookup: CDR1 SGHNT, CDR2 YYREEE (reference sequence). In nucleotides, the CDR3 is TGTGCCAGCAGCGTTGACAGGAGCTCTGGAAACACCATATATTTT. Its protein product is CASSVDRSSGNTIYF.

Written as DNA, the CDR3 is TGTGCCAGCAGCCTCCGGAGGTCCCCCTATGGCTACACCTTC. Translating gives CASSLRRSPYGYTF. V usage is TRBV13 and J usage is TRBJ1-2; D call uncertain. Germline lookup yields CDR1 PRHDT and CDR2 FYEKMQ (reference sequence). The V and J ends lost 5 bases and 4 bases respectively, with 14 bases between them. The CDR3 length is 14 residues.

The chain links TRBV7-2 to TRBJ1-2; no clear D gene. This CDR3 has 15 amino acids. Germline loops: CDR1 SGHTA, CDR2 FQGNSA. V lost 1 base and J lost 5, with 14 bases in between. In DNA form, the CDR3 reads TGTGCCAGCAGCTTAGTTGGCCAGACTTCATATGGCTACACCTTC. The encoded protein is CASSLVGQTSYGYTF.

V is TRBV9 and J is TRBJ2-1; D unclear. V lost 3 bases and J 9 bases, leaving 22 bases between the germline ends. The CDR3 consists of 16 residues. The germline V gene encodes CDR1 SGDLS and CDR2 YYNGEE. CDR3 region: CASSARERPDLGEQFF. CDR3 bases: TGTGCCAGCAGCGCCCGAGAGAGACCCGACCTAGGTGAGCAGTTCTTC.

This clone is a singleton in its sample. The rearrangement joins TRBV2 to TRBJ1-3, with TRBD1 as a possible D gene (5 bases). The germline V gene encodes CDR1 SNHLY and CDR2 FYNNEI. The CDR3 extends over 16 amino acids. V lost 4 bases and J lost 4, with 17 bases in between. The CDR3 DNA sequence: TGTGCCAGCAGTGTTGCGGGACCGGCGGCGGGAAACACCATATATTTT. Its protein product is CASSVAGPAAGNTIYF.

The V gene is TRBV14, the J gene TRBJ2-7; TRBD2 matches 8 bases. The CDR3 length is 14 residues. Germline lookup yields CDR1 SGHDN and CDR2 FVKESK. V dropped 4 bases and J dropped 0; count of bases not matched to a gene: 2. CDR3 sequence reads: CASSRGGSSYEQYF. The CDR3 DNA is TGTGCCAGCAGCCGCGGGGGGAGCTCCTACGAGCAGTACTTC.

The gene calls are TRBV19 and TRBJ1-1; the D gene is possibly TRBD1 (5 bases). This CDR3 spans 15 amino acids. V was shortened by 3 bases and J by 3 bases, with 14 bases between the two germline ends. Germline V gene lookup returns CDR1 LNHDA and CDR2 SQIVND (reference sequence). The CDR3 region has the DNA TGTGCCAGTAGTATTCGGGTAAGGGGCTACACTGAAGCTTTCTTT. It is translated as CASSIRVRGYTEAFF.

The chain has TRBV28 and TRBJ1-4, with a weak D call TRBD1 (6 bases). Trimming cost V 4 bases and J 8 bases, with 17 bases left between them. CDR1 and CDR2 from the germline V gene are MDHEN and SYDVKM. The CDR3 is 15 residues long. CDR3 DNA sequence: TGTGCCAGCAGTTCCTGGGGGGGCGCGGGGGAAAAACTGTTTTTT. It translates to CASSSWGGAGEKLFF.

This chain connects TRBV24-1 to TRBJ2-2; 10 nucleotides line up with TRBD1. This CDR3 is built from 17 residues. Germline CDR1 and CDR2: KGHDR and SFDVKD. The V segment lost 2 bases and the J segment 5 bases; nucleotides outside the gene matches: 7. The CDR3 DNA follows: TGTGCCACCAGTGATTCGGACAGGGGGTCTTATACCGGGGAGCTGTTTTTT. Protein: CATSDSDRGSYTGELFF.

The rearrangement uses TRBV5-1 and TRBJ2-7, with a tentative D call TRBD1 (5 bases). This CDR3 contains 13 residues. Germline V gene data show CDR1 as SGHRS and CDR2 as YFSETQ. V was cut by 4 bases and J by 5 bases, with 13 bases left in between. The DNA for the CDR3 is TGCGCCAGCAGCGGACAACGGTGGGACGAGCAGTACTTC. It specifies CASSGQRWDEQYF.

This chain links TRBV27 with TRBJ2-7; TRBD1 matches at 8 bases. CDR1 is MNHEY, CDR2 SMNVEV, per germline (reference sequence). This CDR3 comprises 15 residues. The J segment lost 2 bases and the V segment lost 1 base, leaving 4 bases of the junction unmatched. The CDR3 DNA is TGTGCCAGCAGTTTATTGCCGGACAGGGCCTACGAGCAGTACTTC. Translation: CASSLLPDRAYEQYF.

The chain links TRBV2 to TRBJ2-5, with a possible D match to TRBD1 (6 bases). Germline assignment: CDR1 SNHLY and CDR2 FYNNEI. This CDR3 comprises 13 residues. With 7 bases removed from V and 1 base from J, the gap between germline ends came to 10 bases. CDR3 sequence (DNA): TGTGCCAGCACAGGACAGCTCCAAGAGACCCAGTACTTC. This translates into CASTGQLQETQYF.

The CDR3 DNA sequence: TGTGCCAGCAGACCCGGGACTAGGGACACCGGGGAGCTGTTTTTT. This encodes CASRPGTRDTGELFF. The chain joins TRBV6-5 to TRBJ2-2; 8 nucleotides line up with TRBD2. J was trimmed by 3 bases and V by 6 bases; bases with no gene match: 6. The germline gives CDR1 MNHEY, CDR2 SVGAGI. The CDR3 has 15 amino acids.

There are a few counts of this clone. This chain joins TRBV11-2 and TRBJ1-1; D is unclear. Trimming shortened V by 1 base and J by 0 bases, and 9 bases separated the two germline ends. The CDR3 spans 15 residues. CDR1 and CDR2 (germline): SGHAT, FQNNGV. The CDR3 region has the DNA TGTGCCAGCAGCTTAGCCGTCGGGATGAACACTGAAGCTTTCTTT. This sequence encodes CASSLAVGMNTEAFF.

This chain links TRBV9 with TRBJ2-3; D might be TRBD2 (6 bases). The CDR3 length is 13 residues. V was trimmed by 0 bases and J by 8 bases, leaving 10 bases between them. Germline lookup yields CDR1 SGDLS and CDR2 YYNGEE. The CDR3 DNA reads TGTGCCAGCAGCGTAGAGGGCGGGGCTACGCAGTATTTT. The encoded protein is CASSVEGGATQYF.

V gene TRBV6-1 combines with J gene TRBJ1-2, with 8 bases matching TRBD1. The V gene's germline CDR1 is MNHNS and CDR2 SASEGT. CDR3 size: 14 residues. The V and J ends lost 2 bases and 5 bases, in that order; junction bases with no gene match: 4. This chain's CDR3 is CASSEPHRGYGYTF. The CDR3 DNA is TGTGCCAGCAGTGAACCCCACAGGGGGTATGGCTACACCTTC.

The chain carries TRBV11-1 and TRBJ1-4; TRBD1 agrees at 10 bases. This CDR3 has 15 residues. Germline values: CDR1 SGHAT, CDR2 FQDESV (reference sequence). J gave up 6 bases and V 5 bases, and 6 bases lay outside the gene matches. CDR3 DNA: TGTGCCAGCAGCCGTGACAGGGGGCGCGATGAAAAACTGTTTTTT. Residues: CASSRDRGRDEKLFF.

The chain joins TRBV5-5 to TRBJ2-1, with D perhaps TRBD2 (6 bases). The CDR3 spans 16 residues. Trimming shortened V by 1 base and J by 2 bases, and 13 bases separated the two germline ends. Per the germline V gene, CDR1 is SGHKS and CDR2 is YYEKEE (reference sequence). The CDR3 DNA follows: TGTGCCAGCAGCTTGTTCGGGGGAAAAGCCTACAATGAGCAGTTCTTC. Its protein is CASSLFGGKAYNEQFF.